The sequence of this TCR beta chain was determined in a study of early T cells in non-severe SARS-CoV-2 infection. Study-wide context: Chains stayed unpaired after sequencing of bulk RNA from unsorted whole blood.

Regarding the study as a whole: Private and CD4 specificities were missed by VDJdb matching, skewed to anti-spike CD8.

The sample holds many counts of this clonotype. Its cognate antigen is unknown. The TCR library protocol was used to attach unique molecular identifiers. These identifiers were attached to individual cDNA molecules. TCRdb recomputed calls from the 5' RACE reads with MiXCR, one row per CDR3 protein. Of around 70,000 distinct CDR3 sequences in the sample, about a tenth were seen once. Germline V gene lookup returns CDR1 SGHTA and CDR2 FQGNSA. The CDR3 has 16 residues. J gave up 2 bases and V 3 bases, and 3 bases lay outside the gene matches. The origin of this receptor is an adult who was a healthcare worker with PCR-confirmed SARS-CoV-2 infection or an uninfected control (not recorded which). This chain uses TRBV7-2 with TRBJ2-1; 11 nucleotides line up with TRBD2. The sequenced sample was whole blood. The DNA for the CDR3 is TGTGCCAGCAGCTTCCGGACTAGCGGGCCCTACAATGAGCAGTTCTTC. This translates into CASSFRTSGPYNEQFF.